The clone carrying this T cell receptor beta chain has a single count. Antigen specificity is unknown. The sample comes from a study of cytomegalovirus exposure and HLA in healthy donors. Overall study context: Membership in the Caucasian-associated ancestry cluster was found for 75% to 85% of 300 to 400 genotyped donors.

Germline V gene lookup returns CDR1 WSHSY and CDR2 SAAADI. The CDR3 contains 17 residues. J gave up 2 bases and V 5 bases, and 11 bases lay outside the gene matches. Study-wide findings and caveats: The authors later found TCR association rates varying by HLA locus, with DRB1 most and HLA-C fewest. Later analysis associated a missense DCLRE1C variant with TCR beta V- and J-gene trimming. In a later analysis, donors in an Asian-associated ancestry cluster reportedly had fewer N-insertions in productive TCRs than the cohort mean.

The primer mix had 60 Vbeta and 13 Jbeta primers. Some clones are missing from TCRdb's copy, which holds only in-frame ones; the method was immunoSEQ multiplex PCR. The sample has around 210,000 clones; around 80% are singletons. This sequence originates from a boy between 10 and 17 years old in good health and CMV-seronegative. The chain combines TRBV10-2 with TRBJ2-4, with 8 bases lining up with TRBD1. Source material: PBMCs. DNA for the CDR3: TGCGCCAGCAGTCCCAACTCAGGACAGGGCTCCAAAAACATTCAGTACTTC. As protein: CASSPNSGQGSKNIQYF.